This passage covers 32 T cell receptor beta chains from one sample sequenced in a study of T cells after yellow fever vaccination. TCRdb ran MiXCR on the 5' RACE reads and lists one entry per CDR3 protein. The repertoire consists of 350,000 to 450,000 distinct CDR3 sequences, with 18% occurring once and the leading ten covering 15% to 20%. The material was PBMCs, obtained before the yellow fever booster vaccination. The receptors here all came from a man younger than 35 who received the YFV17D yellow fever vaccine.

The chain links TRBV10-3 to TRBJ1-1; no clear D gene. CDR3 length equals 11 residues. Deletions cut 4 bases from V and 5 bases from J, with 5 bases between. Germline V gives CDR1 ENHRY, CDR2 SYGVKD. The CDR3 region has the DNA TGTGCCATCAGTGCCGGGACTGAAGCTTTCTTT. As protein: CAISAGTEAFF.

CDR3 sequence: CASSVVSPAGTSYEQYF. The DNA for the CDR3 is TGTGCCAGCAGTGTCGTCTCCCCCGCGGGGACTTCCTACGAGCAGTACTTC. V gene TRBV6-1 combines with J gene TRBJ2-7, with D possibly TRBD2 on 6 matching bases. V lost 4 bases and J 1 base, leaving 20 bases between the germline ends. Germline V gives CDR1 MNHNS, CDR2 SASEGT. CDR3 size: 17 residues.

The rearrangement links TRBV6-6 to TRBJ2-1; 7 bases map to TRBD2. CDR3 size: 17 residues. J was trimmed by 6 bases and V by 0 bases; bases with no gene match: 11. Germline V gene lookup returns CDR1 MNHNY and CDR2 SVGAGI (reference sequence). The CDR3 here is CASSYSGLAGVFNEQFF. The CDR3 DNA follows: TGTGCCAGCAGTTACTCGGGACTTGCGGGGGTCTTCAATGAGCAGTTCTTC.

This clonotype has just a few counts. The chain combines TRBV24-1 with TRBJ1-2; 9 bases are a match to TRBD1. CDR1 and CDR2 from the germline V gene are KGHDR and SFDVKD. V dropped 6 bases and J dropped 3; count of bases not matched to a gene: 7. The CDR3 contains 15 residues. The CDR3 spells CATSSPGTGYYGYTF. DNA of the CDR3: TGTGCCACCAGTAGCCCCGGGACAGGGTACTATGGCTACACCTTC.

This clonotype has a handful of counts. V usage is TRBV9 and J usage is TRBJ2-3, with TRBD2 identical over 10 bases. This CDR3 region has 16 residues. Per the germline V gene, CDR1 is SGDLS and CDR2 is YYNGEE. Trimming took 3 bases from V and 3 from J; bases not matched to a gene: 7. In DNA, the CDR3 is TGTGCCAGCAGCGCTGAGGGTAGCGGGGGGACAGATACGCAGTATTTT. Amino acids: CASSAEGSGGTDTQYF. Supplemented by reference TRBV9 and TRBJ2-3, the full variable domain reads DSGVTQTPKHLITATGQRVTLRCSPRSGDLSVYWYQQSLDQGLQFLIQYYNGEERAKGNILERFSAQQFPDLHSELNLSSLELGDSALYFCASSAEGSGGTDTQYFGPGTRLTVL.

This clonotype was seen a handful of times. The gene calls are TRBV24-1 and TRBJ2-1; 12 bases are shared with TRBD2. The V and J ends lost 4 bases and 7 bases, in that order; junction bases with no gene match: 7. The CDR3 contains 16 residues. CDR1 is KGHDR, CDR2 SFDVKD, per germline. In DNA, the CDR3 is TGTGCCACCAGTGACCCTAGCGGGGGGGCTTGGAATGAGCAGTTCTTC. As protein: CATSDPSGGAWNEQFF.

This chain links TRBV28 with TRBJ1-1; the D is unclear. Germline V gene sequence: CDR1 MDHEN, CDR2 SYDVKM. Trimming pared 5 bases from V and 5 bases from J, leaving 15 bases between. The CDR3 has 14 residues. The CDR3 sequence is CASSTRPVGTEAFF. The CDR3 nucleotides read TGTGCCAGCAGTACCCGGCCGGTTGGGACTGAAGCTTTCTTT. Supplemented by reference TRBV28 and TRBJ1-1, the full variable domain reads DVKVTQSSRYLVKRTGEKVFLECVQDMDHENMFWYRQDPGLGLRLIYFSYDVKMKEKGDIPEGYSVSREKKERFSLILESASTNQTSMYLCASSTRPVGTEAFFGQGTRLTVV.

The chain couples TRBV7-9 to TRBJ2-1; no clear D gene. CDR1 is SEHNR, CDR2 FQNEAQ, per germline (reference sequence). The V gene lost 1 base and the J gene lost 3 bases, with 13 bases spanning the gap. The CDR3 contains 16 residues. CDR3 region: CASSLEVRVGYNEQFF. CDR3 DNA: TGTGCCAGCAGCTTAGAAGTACGCGTAGGCTACAATGAGCAGTTCTTC.

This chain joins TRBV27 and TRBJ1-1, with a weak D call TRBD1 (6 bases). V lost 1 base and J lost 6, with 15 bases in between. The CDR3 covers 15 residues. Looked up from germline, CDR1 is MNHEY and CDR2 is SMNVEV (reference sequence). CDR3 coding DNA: TGTGCCAGCAGTTTATATGGGGCAGGGGCGTCTGAAGCTTTCTTT. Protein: CASSLYGAGASEAFF.

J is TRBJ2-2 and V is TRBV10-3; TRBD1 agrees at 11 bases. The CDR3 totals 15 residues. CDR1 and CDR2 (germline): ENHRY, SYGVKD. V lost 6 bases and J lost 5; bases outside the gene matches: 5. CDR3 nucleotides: TGTGCCATCAGGAACTGGGACAGGGGGACCGGGGAGCTGTTTTTT. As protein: CAIRNWDRGTGELFF.

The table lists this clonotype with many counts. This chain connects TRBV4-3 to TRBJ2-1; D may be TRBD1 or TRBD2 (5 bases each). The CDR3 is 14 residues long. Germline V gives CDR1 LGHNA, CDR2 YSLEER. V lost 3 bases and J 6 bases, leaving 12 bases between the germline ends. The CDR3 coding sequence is TGCGCCAGCAGCCAGCGAGGGGTGAGCAATGAGCAGTTCTTC. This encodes CASSQRGVSNEQFF.

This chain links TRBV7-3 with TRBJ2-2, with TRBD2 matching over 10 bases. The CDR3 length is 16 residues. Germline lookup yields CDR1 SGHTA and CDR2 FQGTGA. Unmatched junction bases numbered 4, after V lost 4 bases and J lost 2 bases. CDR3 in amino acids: CASSSLAGDNTGELFF. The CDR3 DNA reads TGTGCCAGCAGCTCCCTAGCGGGGGATAACACCGGGGAGCTGTTTTTT.

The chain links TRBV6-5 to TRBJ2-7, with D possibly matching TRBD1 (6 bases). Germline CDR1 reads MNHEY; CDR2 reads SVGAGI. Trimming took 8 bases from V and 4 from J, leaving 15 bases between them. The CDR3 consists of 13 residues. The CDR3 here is CASGAGVRYEQYF. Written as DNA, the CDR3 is TGTGCCAGCGGGGCAGGGGTAAGGTACGAGCAGTACTTC.

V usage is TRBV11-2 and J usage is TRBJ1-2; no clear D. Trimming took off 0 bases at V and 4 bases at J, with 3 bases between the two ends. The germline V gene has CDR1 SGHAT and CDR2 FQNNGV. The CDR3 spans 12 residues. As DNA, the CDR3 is TGTGCCAGCAGCTTAGACCTCTATGGCTACACCTTC. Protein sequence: CASSLDLYGYTF.

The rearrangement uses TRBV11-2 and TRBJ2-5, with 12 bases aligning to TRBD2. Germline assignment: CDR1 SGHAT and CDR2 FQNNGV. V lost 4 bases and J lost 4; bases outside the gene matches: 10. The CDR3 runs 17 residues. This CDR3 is CASSSLAGGTRRETQYF. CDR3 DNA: TGTGCCAGCAGCTCCCTAGCGGGGGGGACCCGACGAGAGACCCAGTACTTC.

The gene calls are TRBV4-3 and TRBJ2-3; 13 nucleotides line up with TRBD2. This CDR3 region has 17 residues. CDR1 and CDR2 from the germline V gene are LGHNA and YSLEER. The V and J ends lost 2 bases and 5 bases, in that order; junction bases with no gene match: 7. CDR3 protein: CASSQRYWTSGGDTQYF. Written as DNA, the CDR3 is TGCGCCAGCAGCCAACGTTACTGGACTAGCGGGGGAGATACGCAGTATTTT.

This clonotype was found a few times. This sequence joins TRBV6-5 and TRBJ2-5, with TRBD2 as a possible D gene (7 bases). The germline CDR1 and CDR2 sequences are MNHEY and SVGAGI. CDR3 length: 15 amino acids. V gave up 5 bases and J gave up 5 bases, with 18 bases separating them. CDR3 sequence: CASSRLRGGSETQYF. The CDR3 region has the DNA TGTGCCAGCAGTCGCCTTAGGGGGGGCTCCGAGACCCAGTACTTC.

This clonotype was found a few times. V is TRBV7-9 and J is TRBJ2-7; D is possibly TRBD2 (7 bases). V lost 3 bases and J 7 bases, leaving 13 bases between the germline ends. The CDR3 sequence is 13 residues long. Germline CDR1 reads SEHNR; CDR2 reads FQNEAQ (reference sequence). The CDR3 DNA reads TGTGCCAGCAGCTTCGGGGGGCAACGGGAGCAGTACGTC. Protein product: CASSFGGQREQYV.

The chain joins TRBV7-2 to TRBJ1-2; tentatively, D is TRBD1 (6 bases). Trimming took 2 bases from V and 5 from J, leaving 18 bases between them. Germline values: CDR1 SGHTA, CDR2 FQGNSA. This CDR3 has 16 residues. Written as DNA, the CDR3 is TGTGCCAGCAGCTTATTCCTGGGGGCGACGGCGTATGGCTACACCTTC. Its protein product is CASSLFLGATAYGYTF.

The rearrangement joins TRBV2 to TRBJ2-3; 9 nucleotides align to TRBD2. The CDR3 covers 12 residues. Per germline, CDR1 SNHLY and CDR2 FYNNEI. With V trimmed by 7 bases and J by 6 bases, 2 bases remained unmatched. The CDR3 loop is CASTGLADTQYF. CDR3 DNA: TGTGCCAGCACTGGACTAGCGGATACGCAGTATTTT.

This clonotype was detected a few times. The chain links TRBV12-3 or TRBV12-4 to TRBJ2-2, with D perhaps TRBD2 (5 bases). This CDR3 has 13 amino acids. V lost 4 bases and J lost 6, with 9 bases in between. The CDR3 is CASSWRAAGELFF. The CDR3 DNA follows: TGTGCCAGCAGTTGGCGAGCGGCCGGGGAGCTGTTTTTT.

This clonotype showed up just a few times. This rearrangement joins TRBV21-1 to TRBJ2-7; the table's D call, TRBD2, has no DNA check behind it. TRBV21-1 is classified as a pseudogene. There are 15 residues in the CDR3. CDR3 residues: CASRLGPYHSYEQYF. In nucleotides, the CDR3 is TGTGCCAGCAGACTCGGGCCGTACCACTCCTACGAGCAGTACTTC.

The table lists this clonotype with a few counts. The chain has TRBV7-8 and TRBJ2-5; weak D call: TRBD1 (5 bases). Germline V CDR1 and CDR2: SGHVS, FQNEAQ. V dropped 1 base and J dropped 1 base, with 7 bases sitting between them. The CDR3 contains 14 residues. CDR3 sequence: CASSLDQGQETQYF. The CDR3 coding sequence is TGTGCCAGCAGCTTAGACCAGGGCCAAGAGACCCAGTACTTC. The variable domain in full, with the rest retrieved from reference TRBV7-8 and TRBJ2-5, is GAGVSQSPRYKVAKRGQDVALRCDPISGHVSLFWYQQALGQGPEFLTYFQNEAQLDKSGLPSDRFFAERPEGSVSTLKIQRTQQEDSAVYLCASSLDQGQETQYFGPGTRLLVL.

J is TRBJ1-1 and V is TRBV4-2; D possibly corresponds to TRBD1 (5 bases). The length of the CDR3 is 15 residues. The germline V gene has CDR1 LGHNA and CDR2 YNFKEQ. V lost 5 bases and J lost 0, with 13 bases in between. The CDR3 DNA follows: TGTGCCAGCAGCGCCTCCGGGACGGTGAACACTGAAGCTTTCTTT. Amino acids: CASSASGTVNTEAFF.

The CDR3 region is CASSARLGAFTGELFF. CDR3 nucleotide sequence: TGTGCCAGCAGCGCCCGATTAGGGGCCTTCACCGGGGAGCTGTTTTTT. This chain uses TRBV7-2 with TRBJ2-2; maybe TRBD1 (5 bases). Trimming pared 5 bases from V and 4 bases from J, leaving 17 bases between. CDR1 and CDR2 (germline): SGHTA, FQGNSA. The CDR3 is 16 residues long.

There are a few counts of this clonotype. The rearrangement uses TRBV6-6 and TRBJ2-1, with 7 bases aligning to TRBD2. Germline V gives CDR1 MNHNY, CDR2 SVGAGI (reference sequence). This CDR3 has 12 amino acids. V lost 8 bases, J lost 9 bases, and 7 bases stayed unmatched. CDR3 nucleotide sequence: TGTGCCAGCGGGGGGGGGTTCGGTGAGCAGTTCTTC. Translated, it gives CASGGGFGEQFF.

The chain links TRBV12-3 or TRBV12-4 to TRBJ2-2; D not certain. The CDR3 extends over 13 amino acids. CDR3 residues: CSGRYSNTGELFF. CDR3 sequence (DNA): TGTTCTGGGCGATACTCGAACACCGGGGAGCTGTTTTTT.

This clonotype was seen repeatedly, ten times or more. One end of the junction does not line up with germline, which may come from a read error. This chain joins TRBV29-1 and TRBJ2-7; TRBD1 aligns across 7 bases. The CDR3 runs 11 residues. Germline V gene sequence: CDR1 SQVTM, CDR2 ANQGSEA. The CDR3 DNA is TGCAGCGTTGAAGATGGGGACAGCGCCGACTTC. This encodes CSVEDGDSADF.

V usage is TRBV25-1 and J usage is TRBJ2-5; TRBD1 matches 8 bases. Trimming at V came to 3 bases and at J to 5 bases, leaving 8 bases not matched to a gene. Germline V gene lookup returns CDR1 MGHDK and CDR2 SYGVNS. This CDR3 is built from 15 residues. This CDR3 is CASSEDGRTGETQYF. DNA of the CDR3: TGTGCCAGCAGTGAGGACGGCAGGACAGGGGAGACCCAGTACTTC.

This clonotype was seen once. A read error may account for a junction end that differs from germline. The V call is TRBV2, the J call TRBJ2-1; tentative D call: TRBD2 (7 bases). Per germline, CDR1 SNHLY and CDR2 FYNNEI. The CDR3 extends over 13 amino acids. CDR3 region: CASSEAYGGPYIF. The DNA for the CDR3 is TGTGCCAGCAGTGAAGCGTACGGGGGGCCGTACATCTTC.

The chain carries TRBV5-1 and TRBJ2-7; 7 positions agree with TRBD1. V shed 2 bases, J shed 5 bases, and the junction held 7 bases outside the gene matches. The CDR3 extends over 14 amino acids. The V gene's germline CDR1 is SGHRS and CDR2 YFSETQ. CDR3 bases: TGCGCCAGCAGCTTTGTAGGGGGCGGCGACGAGCAGTACTTC. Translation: CASSFVGGGDEQYF.

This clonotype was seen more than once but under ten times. Here the CDR3 reads CAISAGTLEQYV. The CDR3 region has the DNA TGTGCCATCAGTGCGGGGACTTTAGAGCAGTACGTC. The V gene is TRBV10-3, the J gene TRBJ2-7; a possible D gene is TRBD2 (6 bases). The CDR3 extends over 12 amino acids. Between the trimmed V and J ends, which lost 4 bases and 7 bases, there was a span of 11 bases. The germline gives CDR1 ENHRY, CDR2 SYGVKD.